The 27 T cell receptor beta chains in this list originate from one sample, sequenced in a study of memory CD4+ T cells and cytomegalovirus serostatus. Single viable CD3+CD4+CD8-CD45RO+ cells were sorted as the memory CD4+ T cells. Measured with immunoSEQ multiplex PCR; TCRdb has only the in-frame clones, and not every one. The sample has approximately 51,000 clones, around 76% seen once. The sequencing input was memory CD4+ T cells from blood. These receptors all come from an adult in good health and CMV-seropositive.

This clone appeared a single time. The V gene is TRBV10-3, the J gene TRBJ1-6, with TRBD1 matching 9 bases. Per the germline V gene, CDR1 is ENHRY and CDR2 is SYGVKD. V shed 7 bases, J shed 7 bases, and the junction held 5 bases outside the gene matches. The CDR3 totals 14 residues. CDR3 protein: CAINHRGPNSPLHF. DNA of the CDR3: TGTGCCATCAACCACAGGGGGCCCAATTCACCCCTCCACTTT.

On this clone itself: The junction departs from the called germline gene at one end, perhaps through a read error. The chain links TRBV15 to TRBJ2-1; D may be TRBD1 (6 bases). This CDR3 is 12 amino acids long. Germline values: CDR1 LNHNV, CDR2 YYDKDF (reference sequence). The CDR3 protein is CATSRDDRTYLF. The CDR3 DNA is TGTGCCACCAGCAGAGATGACAGGACCTACCTCTTC.

The CDR3 nucleotides are TGCGCCAGCAGCTTGGGACAGGGGCATGAAAAACTGTTTTTT. Its translation: CASSLGQGHEKLFF. The genes are TRBV5-1 and TRBJ1-4; 8 nucleotides agree with TRBD1. J gave up 6 bases and V 0 bases, and 1 base lay outside the gene matches. The V gene's germline CDR1 is SGHRS and CDR2 YFSETQ. The CDR3 is 14 amino acids.

This clone was seen once. The same CDR3 arises from other DNA sequences in this sample as well. V gene TRBV5-8 combines with J gene TRBJ2-5; no firm D call. Germline V gene lookup returns CDR1 SGHTS and CDR2 YDEGEE. V lost 4 bases to trimming and J lost 4 bases, with 8 bases between them. This CDR3 has 12 amino acids. CDR3 DNA sequence: TGTGCCAGCAGCCCCCTCGGAGAGACCCAGTACTTC. It specifies CASSPLGETQYF.

The rearrangement joins TRBV15 to TRBJ2-5, with TRBD1 matching over 7 bases. The CDR3 runs to 14 residues. From germline, CDR1 is LNHNV and CDR2 YYDKDF (reference sequence). V shed 3 bases and J 1 base; nucleotides not matched to a gene: 2. CDR3 in amino acids: CATSSDRAQETQYF. In nucleotides, the CDR3 is TGTGCCACCAGCAGTGACAGGGCCCAAGAGACCCAGTACTTC.

The chain recombines TRBV7-2 with TRBJ2-7; D gene uncertain. From germline, CDR1 is SGHTA and CDR2 FQGNSA. CDR3 length: 14 amino acids. Between the trimmed V and J ends, which lost 1 base and 2 bases, there was a span of 9 bases. CDR3 sequence: CASSLGRNTYEQYF. The CDR3 DNA reads TGTGCCAGCAGCTTAGGCAGGAATACCTACGAGCAGTACTTC. The variable domain in full, completed from reference TRBV7-2 and TRBJ2-7, reads GAGVSQSPSNKVTEKGKDVELRCDPISGHTALYWYRQSLGQGLEFLIYFQGNSAPDKSGLPSDRFSAERTGGSVSTLTIQRTQQEDSAVYLCASSLGRNTYEQYFGPGTRLTVT.

The chain has TRBV7-2 and TRBJ1-3; D might be TRBD1 (6 bases). Looked up from germline, CDR1 is SGHTA and CDR2 is FQGNSA. V lost 1 base and J lost 4, with 11 bases in between. This CDR3 comprises 15 residues. CDR3 nucleotide sequence: TGTGCCAGCAGCTTAGGGGGGCTCCGGGGAAACACCATATATTTT. Its protein is CASSLGGLRGNTIYF.

The sample holds a few counts of this clone. The CDR3: CASSPDTVNEKLFF. DNA for the CDR3: TGCGCCAGCAGCCCGGACACGGTTAATGAAAAACTGTTTTTT. The chain joins TRBV4-3 to TRBJ1-4, with D possibly matching TRBD1 (5 bases). Germline CDR1 and CDR2: LGHNA and YSLEER. Trimming removed 4 bases from V and 4 bases from J, with 10 bases in between. This CDR3 has 14 residues.

The J gene is TRBJ1-3, the V gene TRBV5-4; weak D call: TRBD1 (5 bases). Between the trimmed V and J ends, which lost 4 bases and 3 bases, there was a span of 14 bases. Germline CDR1 is SGHNT and CDR2 is YYREEE (reference sequence). This CDR3 has 15 amino acids. This CDR3 reads CASSHSRDGGNTIYF. The CDR3 coding sequence is TGTGCCAGCAGCCATAGCCGGGACGGTGGAAACACCATATATTTT.

V and J are TRBV29-1 and TRBJ2-5; a weak D match, TRBD2 (5 bases). The germline V and J ends were trimmed by 6 bases and 3 bases, with 11 bases remaining between them. The CDR3 has 12 residues. Germline CDR1 reads SQVTM; CDR2 reads ANQGSEA. The CDR3 nucleotides are TGCAGCGTGGGCGGGTCCGAAGAGACCCAGTACTTC. Translation: CSVGGSEETQYF.

The genes are TRBV7-9 and TRBJ2-6; the D is unclear. This CDR3 is 16 amino acids long. Trimming took 1 base from V and 2 from J, leaving 9 bases between them. Germline V gene data show CDR1 as SEHNR and CDR2 as FQNEAQ (reference sequence). In DNA, the CDR3 is TGTGCCAGCAGCTTAGAATGGGCGGCTGGGGCCAACGTCCTGACTTTC. Translating gives CASSLEWAAGANVLTF.

The DNA for the CDR3 is TGTGCCAGCAGCTCAACAGGACTTGGGAATTCACCCCTCCACTTT. Encoded protein: CASSSTGLGNSPLHF. This chain links TRBV7-3 with TRBJ1-6; tentatively, D is TRBD1 (5 bases). Germline V gene sequence: CDR1 SGHTA, CDR2 FQGTGA. CDR3 size: 15 residues. The germline V and J ends were trimmed by 4 bases and 7 bases, with 14 bases remaining between them.

The genes are TRBV11-1 and TRBJ1-2; D perhaps matches TRBD1 (6 bases). The CDR3 extends over 13 amino acids. V lost 5 bases to trimming and J lost 6 bases, with 13 bases between them. The germline V gene encodes CDR1 SGHAT and CDR2 FQDESV (reference sequence). The chain's CDR3 is CASSKEGEDGYTF. The DNA of the CDR3 is TGTGCCAGCAGCAAAGAGGGGGAAGATGGCTACACCTTC.

The rearrangement uses TRBV9 and TRBJ1-2, with no clear D. The V gene lost 0 bases and the J gene lost 3 bases, with 12 bases spanning the gap. The CDR3 loop spans 15 amino acids. Germline V gives CDR1 SGDLS, CDR2 YYNGEE. DNA of the CDR3: TGTGCCAGCAGCGTAGATCCCCGGCGGGACTATGGCTACACCTTC. Its protein is CASSVDPRRDYGYTF.

The J gene is TRBJ1-4, the V gene TRBV4-1; the match to TRBD1 covers 11 bases. Germline CDR1 MGHRA, CDR2 YSYEKL. Germline trimming cut 4 bases from V and 8 bases from J; bases unmatched to any gene: 9. CDR3 length: 16 residues. CDR3 residues: CASSLMEGQGGEKLFF. DNA of the CDR3: TGCGCCAGCAGCCTCATGGAGGGACAGGGGGGGGAAAAACTGTTTTTT.

This chain uses TRBV29-1 with TRBJ1-5; perhaps TRBD1 as D (6 bases). With 4 bases removed from V and 5 bases from J, the gap between germline ends came to 15 bases. The CDR3 is 14 amino acids. The germline CDR1 and CDR2 sequences are SQVTM and ANQGSEA. This chain's CDR3 is CSVANTGRDQPQHF. For the CDR3, the DNA is TGCAGCGTTGCCAATACAGGGCGGGATCAGCCCCAGCATTTT.

In its sample, this clone was seen a few times. The chain links TRBV18 to TRBJ1-2; unclear D gene. Trimming left V 2 bases short and J 8 bases short, with 21 bases between. CDR3 size: 16 residues. The germline CDR1 and CDR2 sequences are KGHSH and LQKENI. As DNA, the CDR3 is TGTGCCAGCTCACCAGACTCAAGGGATCCCCTGGAGGGCTACACCTTC. It specifies CASSPDSRDPLEGYTF.

This chain links TRBV19 with TRBJ2-7; possible D gene TRBD1, 6 bases. The length of the CDR3 is 12 residues. The V end was cut by 4 bases, the J end by 6 bases, with 10 bases between. In germline, CDR1 is LNHDA, CDR2 SQIVND (reference sequence). The CDR3 DNA is TGTGCCAGTAGTAGAGACAGGTTCGAGCAGTACTTC. The encoded protein is CASSRDRFEQYF. Together with reference TRBV19 and TRBJ2-7, the CDR3 gives the full variable domain: DGGITQSPKYLFRKEGQNVTLSCEQNLNHDAMYWYRQDPGQGLRLIYYSQIVNDFQKGDIAEGYSVSREKKESFPLTVTSAQKNPTAFYLCASSRDRFEQYFGPGTRLTVT.

CDR3 DNA sequence: TGTGCCAGCAGCTTAGTTCAGAATACGGGCACTGAAGCTTTCTTT. This gives the protein CASSLVQNTGTEAFF. The rearrangement joins TRBV7-2 to TRBJ1-1; D is uncertain. The CDR3 is 15 amino acids. V was trimmed by 1 base and J by 4 bases, leaving 13 bases between them. Germline CDR1 reads SGHTA; CDR2 reads FQGNSA.

The sample holds a few counts of this clone. This rearrangement joins TRBV6-4 to TRBJ1-2, with D hard to call. The CDR3 has 13 residues. The germline V gene has CDR1 MRHNA and CDR2 SNTAGT. V was cut by 1 base and J by 8 bases, with 11 bases left in between. CDR3 amino acids: CASSDFGGSGYTF. The CDR3 nucleotides are TGTGCCAGCAGTGACTTTGGAGGAAGCGGCTACACCTTC.

The J gene is TRBJ2-3, the V gene TRBV6-6, with 12 bases matching TRBD2. Trimming at V came to 2 bases and at J to 6 bases, leaving 3 bases not matched to a gene. The germline CDR1 and CDR2 sequences are MNHNY and SVGAGI (reference sequence). The CDR3 has 15 residues. CDR3 nucleotide sequence: TGTGCCAGCAGTTACGGGGGGACTAGCGGGGATACGCAGTATTTT. Protein product: CASSYGGTSGDTQYF.

The chain recombines TRBV6-1 with TRBJ2-3; possibly TRBD2 for D (6 bases). The CDR3 consists of 15 residues. From germline, CDR1 is MNHNS and CDR2 SASEGT. V lost 2 bases and J lost 2, with 11 bases in between. CDR3 residues: CASSEIGGFTDTQYF. CDR3 DNA sequence: TGTGCCAGCAGTGAAATCGGGGGTTTCACAGATACGCAGTATTTT.

The V gene is TRBV18, the J gene TRBJ2-7; possible D gene TRBD1, 5 bases. From germline, CDR1 is KGHSH and CDR2 LQKENI. V lost 4 bases, J lost 6 bases, and 7 bases lay in between. This CDR3 is built from 11 residues. CDR3 loop: CASSQGREQYF. CDR3 bases: TGTGCCAGCTCACAGGGGCGCGAGCAGTACTTC.

The V gene is TRBV5-1, the J gene TRBJ2-5; 7 nucleotides match TRBD2. Germline values: CDR1 SGHRS, CDR2 YFSETQ. The junction had 6 bases not matched to a gene; V was cut back by 4 bases and J by 0 bases. The CDR3 loop spans 15 amino acids. CDR3 DNA: TGCGCCAGCAGCGACGCTAGCGGAGACCAAGAGACCCAGTACTTC. This encodes CASSDASGDQETQYF.

The rearrangement uses TRBV7-6 and TRBJ2-2; 9 nucleotides match TRBD1. Germline assignment: CDR1 SGHVS and CDR2 FNYEAQ. The CDR3 has 15 amino acids. Trimming at V came to 2 bases and at J to 5 bases, leaving 3 bases not matched to a gene. The CDR3 region is CASSLSQGATGELFF. CDR3 bases: TGTGCCAGCAGCTTATCACAGGGGGCTACCGGGGAGCTGTTTTTT. The full variable domain, its missing parts supplied by reference TRBV7-6 and TRBJ2-2, is GAGVSQSPRYKVTKRGQDVALRCDPISGHVSLYWYRQALGQGPEFLTYFNYEAQQDKSGLPNDRFSAERPEGSISTLTIQRTEQRDSAMYRCASSLSQGATGELFFGEGSRLTVL.

This chain joins TRBV19 and TRBJ2-5; TRBD1 matches 8 bases. The J call may not be correct, given that the DNA end is closer to TRBJ2-7. Germline lookup yields CDR1 LNHDA and CDR2 SQIVND (reference sequence). The CDR3 extends over 13 amino acids. In DNA, the CDR3 is TGTGCCAGTAGTCCGGACAGGGCTTTCGAGCAGTACTTC. It specifies CASSPDRAFEQYF.

This clone was seen a few times. The rearrangement joins TRBV4-1 to TRBJ1-6, with 12 bases fitting TRBD1. In germline, CDR1 is MGHRA, CDR2 YSYEKL. With V trimmed by 5 bases and J by 7 bases, 9 bases remained unmatched. The CDR3 extends over 17 amino acids. CDR3 protein: CASSRDRGRGINSPLHF. The CDR3 DNA reads as TGCGCCAGCAGCAGGGACAGGGGGCGAGGGATCAATTCACCCCTCCACTTT.